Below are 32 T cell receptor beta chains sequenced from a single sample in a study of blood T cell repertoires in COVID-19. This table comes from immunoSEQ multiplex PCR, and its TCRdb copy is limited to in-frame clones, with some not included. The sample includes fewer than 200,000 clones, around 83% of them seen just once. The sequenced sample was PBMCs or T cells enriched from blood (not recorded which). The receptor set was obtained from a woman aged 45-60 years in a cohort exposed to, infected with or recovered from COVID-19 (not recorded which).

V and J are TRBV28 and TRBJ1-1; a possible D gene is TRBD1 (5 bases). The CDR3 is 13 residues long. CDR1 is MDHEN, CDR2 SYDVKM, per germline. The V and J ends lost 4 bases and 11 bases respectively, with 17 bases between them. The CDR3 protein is CASSSGLPVYAFF. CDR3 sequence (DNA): TGTGCCAGCAGTTCGGGACTTCCAGTCTACGCTTTCTTT.

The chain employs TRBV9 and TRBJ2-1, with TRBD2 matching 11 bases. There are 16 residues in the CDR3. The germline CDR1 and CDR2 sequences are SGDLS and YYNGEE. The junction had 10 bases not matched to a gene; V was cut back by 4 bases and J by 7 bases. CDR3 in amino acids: CASSLKLAGAGNEQFF. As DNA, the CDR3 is TGTGCCAGCAGCCTAAAACTAGCGGGAGCCGGGAATGAGCAGTTCTTC.

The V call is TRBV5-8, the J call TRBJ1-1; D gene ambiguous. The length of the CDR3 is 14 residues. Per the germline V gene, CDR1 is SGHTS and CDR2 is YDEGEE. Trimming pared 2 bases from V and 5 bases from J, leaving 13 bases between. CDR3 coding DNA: TGTGCCAGCAGCTTACGGTCAGCGGGGACTGAAGCTTTCTTT. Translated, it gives CASSLRSAGTEAFF.

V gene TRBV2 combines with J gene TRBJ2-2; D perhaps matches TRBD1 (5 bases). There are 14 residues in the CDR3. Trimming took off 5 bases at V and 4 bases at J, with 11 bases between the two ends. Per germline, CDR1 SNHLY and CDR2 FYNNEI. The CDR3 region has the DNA TGTGCCAGCAGTTACCGACAGACCACCGGGGAGCTGTTTTTT. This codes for CASSYRQTTGELFF. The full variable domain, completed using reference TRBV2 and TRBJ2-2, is EPEVTQTPSHQVTQMGQEVILRCVPISNHLYFYWYRQILGQKVEFLVSFYNNEISEKSEIFDDQFSVERPDGSNFTLKIRSTKLEDSAMYFCASSYRQTTGELFFGEGSRLTVL.

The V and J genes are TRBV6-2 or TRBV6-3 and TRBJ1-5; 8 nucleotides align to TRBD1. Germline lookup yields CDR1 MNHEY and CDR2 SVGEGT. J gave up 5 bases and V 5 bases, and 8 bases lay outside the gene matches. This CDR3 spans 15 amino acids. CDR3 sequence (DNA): TGTGCCAGCAGTCGACCACAGGGGGGCCATCAGCCCCAGCATTTT. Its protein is CASSRPQGGHQPQHF.

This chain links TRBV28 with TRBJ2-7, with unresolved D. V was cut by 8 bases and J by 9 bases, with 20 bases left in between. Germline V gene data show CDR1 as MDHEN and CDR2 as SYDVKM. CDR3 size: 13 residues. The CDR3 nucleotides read TGTGCCAGCGCTGGGCTAACGTTCGGTGTGCAGTACTTC. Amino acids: CASAGLTFGVQYF.

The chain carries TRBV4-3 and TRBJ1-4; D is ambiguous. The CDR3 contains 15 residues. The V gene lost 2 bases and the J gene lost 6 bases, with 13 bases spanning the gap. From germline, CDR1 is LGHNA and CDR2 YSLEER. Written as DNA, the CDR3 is TGCGCCAGCAGCCAAAGAGCGCAGCCCGATGAAAAACTGTTTTTT. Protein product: CASSQRAQPDEKLFF.

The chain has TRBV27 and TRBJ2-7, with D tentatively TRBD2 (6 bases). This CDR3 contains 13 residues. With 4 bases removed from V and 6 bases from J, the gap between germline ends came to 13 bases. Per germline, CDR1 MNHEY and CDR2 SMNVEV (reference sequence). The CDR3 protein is CASSSPPEGEQYF. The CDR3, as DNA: TGTGCCAGCAGTTCTCCCCCGGAGGGCGAGCAGTACTTC.

CDR3 nucleotide sequence: TGTGCCAGCAGCTCCCTTGGTGGAGGAGGTGAAAAACTGTTTTTT. Its translation: CASSSLGGGGEKLFF. V usage is TRBV3-1 (or the pseudogene TRBV3-2) and J usage is TRBJ1-4; D gene unclear. V lost 5 bases and J lost 7, with 17 bases in between. CDR1 is LGHDT, CDR2 YNNKEL, per germline (reference sequence). There are 15 residues in the CDR3.

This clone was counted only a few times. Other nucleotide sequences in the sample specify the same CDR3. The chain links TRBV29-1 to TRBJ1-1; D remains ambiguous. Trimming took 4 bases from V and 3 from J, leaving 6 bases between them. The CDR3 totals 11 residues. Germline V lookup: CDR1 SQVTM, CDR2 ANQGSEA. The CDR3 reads CSVARDTEAFF. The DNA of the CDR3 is TGCAGCGTTGCGAGGGACACTGAAGCTTTCTTT. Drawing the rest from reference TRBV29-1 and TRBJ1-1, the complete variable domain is SAVISQKPSRDICQRGTSLTIQCQVDSQVTMMFWYRQQPGQSLTLIATANQGSEATYESGFVIDKFPISRPNLTFSTLTVSNMSPEDSSIYLCSVARDTEAFFGQGTRLTVV.

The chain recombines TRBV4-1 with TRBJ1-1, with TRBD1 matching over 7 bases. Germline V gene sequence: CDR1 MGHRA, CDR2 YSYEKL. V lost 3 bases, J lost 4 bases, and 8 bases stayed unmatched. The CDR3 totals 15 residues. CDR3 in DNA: TGCGCCAGCAGCCATGAAAAGGGGGCGGTCACTGAAGCTTTCTTT. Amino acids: CASSHEKGAVTEAFF.

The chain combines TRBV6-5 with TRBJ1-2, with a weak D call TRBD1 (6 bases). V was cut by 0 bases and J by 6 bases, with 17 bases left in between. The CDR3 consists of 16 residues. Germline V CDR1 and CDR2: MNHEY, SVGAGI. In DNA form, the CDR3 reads TGTGCCAGCAGTTACTCCGTAATCCCAGGGGCGGATGGCTACACCTTC. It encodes CASSYSVIPGADGYTF.

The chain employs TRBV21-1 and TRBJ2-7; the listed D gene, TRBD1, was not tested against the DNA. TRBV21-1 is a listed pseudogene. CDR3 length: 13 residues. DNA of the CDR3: TGTGCCAGCAGCAATGGGACAGCCTACGAGCAGTACTTC. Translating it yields CASSNGTAYEQYF.

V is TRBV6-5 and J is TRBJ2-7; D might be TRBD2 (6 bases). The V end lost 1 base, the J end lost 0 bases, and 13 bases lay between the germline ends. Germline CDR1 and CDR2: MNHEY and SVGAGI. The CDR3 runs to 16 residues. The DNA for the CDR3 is TGTGCCAGCAGTTACTTGGCGGGAACGGCCTCCTACGAGCAGTACTTC. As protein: CASSYLAGTASYEQYF.

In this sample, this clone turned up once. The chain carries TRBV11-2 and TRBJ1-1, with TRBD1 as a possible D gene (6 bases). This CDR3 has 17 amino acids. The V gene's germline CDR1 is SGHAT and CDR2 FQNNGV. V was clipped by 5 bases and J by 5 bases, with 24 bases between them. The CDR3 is CASSPRDMMIVSTEAFF. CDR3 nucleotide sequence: TGTGCCAGCAGCCCCCGGGACATGATGATTGTGTCGACTGAAGCTTTCTTT.

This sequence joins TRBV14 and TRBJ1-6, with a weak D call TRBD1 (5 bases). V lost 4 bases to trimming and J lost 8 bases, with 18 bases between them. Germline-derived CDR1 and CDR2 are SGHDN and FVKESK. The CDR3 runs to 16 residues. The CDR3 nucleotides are TGTGCCAGCAGCCGGGCGGGGGTAGGTTTGGATTCACCCCTCCACTTT. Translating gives CASSRAGVGLDSPLHF.

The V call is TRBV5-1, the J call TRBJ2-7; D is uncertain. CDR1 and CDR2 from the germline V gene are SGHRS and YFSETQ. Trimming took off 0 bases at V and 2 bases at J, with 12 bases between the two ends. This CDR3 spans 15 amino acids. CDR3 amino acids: CASSLAIAATYEQYF. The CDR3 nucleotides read TGCGCCAGCAGCTTGGCGATAGCTGCTACCTACGAGCAGTACTTC.

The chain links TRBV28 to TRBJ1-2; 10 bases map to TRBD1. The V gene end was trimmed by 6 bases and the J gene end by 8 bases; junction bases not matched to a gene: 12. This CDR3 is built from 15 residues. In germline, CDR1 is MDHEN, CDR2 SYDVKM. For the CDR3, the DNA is TGTGCCAGCAGGTCCGGATCAGGACAGGGGGGAGGCTACACCTTC. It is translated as CASRSGSGQGGGYTF.

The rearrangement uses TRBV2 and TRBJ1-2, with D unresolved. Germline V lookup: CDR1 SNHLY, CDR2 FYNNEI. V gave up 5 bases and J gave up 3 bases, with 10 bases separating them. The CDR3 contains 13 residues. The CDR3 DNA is TGTGCCAGCAGTCCCGGGAACCACTATGGCTACACCTTC. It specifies CASSPGNHYGYTF.

The DNA for the CDR3 is TGTGCCAGCAGCGTGAGTCAGCGGGAGGGCCGCCGATACACCGGGGAGCTGTTTTTT. Its protein product is CASSVSQREGRRYTGELFF. V gene TRBV5-5 combines with J gene TRBJ2-2; 10 nucleotides line up with TRBD2. The CDR3 has 19 amino acids. The ends lost 4 bases at V and 3 bases at J; junction bases unmatched: 15. In germline, CDR1 is SGHKS, CDR2 YYEKEE (reference sequence).

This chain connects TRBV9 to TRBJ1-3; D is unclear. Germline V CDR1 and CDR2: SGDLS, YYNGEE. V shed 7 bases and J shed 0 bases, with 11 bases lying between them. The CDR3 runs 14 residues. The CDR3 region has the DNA TGTGCCAGCGTCCTTAGCGGCTCTGGAAACACCATATATTTT. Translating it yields CASVLSGSGNTIYF.

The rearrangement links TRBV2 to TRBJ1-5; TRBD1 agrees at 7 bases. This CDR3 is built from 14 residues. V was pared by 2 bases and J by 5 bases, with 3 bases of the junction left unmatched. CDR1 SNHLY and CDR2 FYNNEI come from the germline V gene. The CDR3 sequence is CASSEIQGYQPQHF. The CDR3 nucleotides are TGTGCCAGCAGTGAAATACAGGGGTATCAGCCCCAGCATTTT.

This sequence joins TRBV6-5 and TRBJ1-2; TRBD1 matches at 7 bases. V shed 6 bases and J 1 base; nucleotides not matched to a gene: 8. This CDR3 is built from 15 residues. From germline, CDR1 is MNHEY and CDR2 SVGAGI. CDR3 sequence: CASRDLGTVNYGYTF. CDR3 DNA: TGTGCCAGCAGGGACCTAGGGACAGTTAACTATGGCTACACCTTC.

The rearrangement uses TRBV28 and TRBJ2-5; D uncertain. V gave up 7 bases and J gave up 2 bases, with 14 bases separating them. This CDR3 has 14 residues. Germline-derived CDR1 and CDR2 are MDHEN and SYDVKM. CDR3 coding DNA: TGTGCCAGCACCTCTCTCTCGCTACAAGAGACCCAGTACTTC. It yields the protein CASTSLSLQETQYF.

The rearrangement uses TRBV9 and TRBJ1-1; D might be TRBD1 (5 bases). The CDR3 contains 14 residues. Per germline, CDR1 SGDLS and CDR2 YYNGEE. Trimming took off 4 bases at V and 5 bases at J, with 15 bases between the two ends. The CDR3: CASSPSGGVTEAFF. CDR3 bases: TGTGCCAGCAGCCCCTCCGGGGGTGTTACTGAAGCTTTCTTT.

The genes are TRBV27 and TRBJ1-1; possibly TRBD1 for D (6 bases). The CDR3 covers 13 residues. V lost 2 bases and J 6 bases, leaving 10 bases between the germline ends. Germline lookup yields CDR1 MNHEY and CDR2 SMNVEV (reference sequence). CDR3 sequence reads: CASSLGGLSEAFF. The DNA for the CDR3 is TGTGCCAGCAGTTTAGGGGGCCTTTCTGAAGCTTTCTTT.

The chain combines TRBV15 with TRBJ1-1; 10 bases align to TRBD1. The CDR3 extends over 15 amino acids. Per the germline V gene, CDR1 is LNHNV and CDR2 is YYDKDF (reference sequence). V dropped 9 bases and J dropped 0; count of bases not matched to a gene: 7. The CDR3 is CATRGQGSMNTEAFF. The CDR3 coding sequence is TGTGCCACGAGGGGACAGGGGTCTATGAACACTGAAGCTTTCTTT.

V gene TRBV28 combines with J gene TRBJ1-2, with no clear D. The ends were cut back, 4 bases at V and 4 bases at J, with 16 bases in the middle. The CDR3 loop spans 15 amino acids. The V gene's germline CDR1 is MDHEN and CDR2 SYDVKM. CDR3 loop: CASSSDGLGAYGYTF. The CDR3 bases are TGTGCCAGCAGTTCGGACGGACTCGGAGCCTATGGCTACACCTTC.

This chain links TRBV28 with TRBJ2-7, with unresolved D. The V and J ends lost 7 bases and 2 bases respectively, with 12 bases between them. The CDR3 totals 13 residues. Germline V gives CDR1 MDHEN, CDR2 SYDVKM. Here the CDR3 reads CASNVAQTYEQYF. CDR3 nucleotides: TGTGCCAGCAATGTGGCACAGACCTACGAGCAGTACTTC.

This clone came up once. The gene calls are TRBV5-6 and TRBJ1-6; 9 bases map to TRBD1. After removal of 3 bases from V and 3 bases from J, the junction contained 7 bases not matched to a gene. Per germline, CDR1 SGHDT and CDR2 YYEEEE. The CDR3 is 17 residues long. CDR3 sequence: CASSSTGGAFYNSPLHF. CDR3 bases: TGTGCCAGCAGCTCTACAGGGGGCGCATTCTATAATTCACCCCTCCACTTT.

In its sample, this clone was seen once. The CDR3 DNA follows: TGTGCCAGCAGCTCCCCGGGATACGGAGGCGAGCAGTACTTC. The encoded protein is CASSSPGYGGEQYF. The genes are TRBV5-8 and TRBJ2-7; D might be TRBD2 (5 bases). Trimming removed 3 bases at V and 6 bases at J, with 16 bases between. The CDR3 length is 14 residues. Germline loops: CDR1 SGHTS, CDR2 YDEGEE. Full variable domain (outside the CDR3, taken from reference TRBV5-8 and TRBJ2-7): EAGVTQSPTHLIKTRGQQATLRCSPISGHTSVYWYQQALGLGLQFLLWYDEGEERNRGNFPPRFSGRQFPNYSSELNVNALELEDSALYLCASSSPGYGGEQYFGPGTRLTVT.

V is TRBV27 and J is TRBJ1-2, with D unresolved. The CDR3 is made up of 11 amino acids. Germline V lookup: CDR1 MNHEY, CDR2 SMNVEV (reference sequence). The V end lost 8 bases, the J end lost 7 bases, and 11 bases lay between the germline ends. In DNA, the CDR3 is TGTGCCAGCCGGTGGGCAGCTGGCTACACCTTC. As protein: CASRWAAGYTF.